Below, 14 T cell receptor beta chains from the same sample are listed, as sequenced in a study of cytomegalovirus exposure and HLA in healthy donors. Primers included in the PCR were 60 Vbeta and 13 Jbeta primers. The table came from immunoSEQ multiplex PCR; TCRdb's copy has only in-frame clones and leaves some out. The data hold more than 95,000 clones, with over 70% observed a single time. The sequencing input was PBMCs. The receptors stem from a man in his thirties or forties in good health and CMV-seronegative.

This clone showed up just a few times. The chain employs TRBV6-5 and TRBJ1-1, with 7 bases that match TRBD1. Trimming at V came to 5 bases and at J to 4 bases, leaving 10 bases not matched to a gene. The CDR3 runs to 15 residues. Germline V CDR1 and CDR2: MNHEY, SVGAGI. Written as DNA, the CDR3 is TGTGCCAGCAGTGACTACGGGGCAGGGGGCACTGAAGCTTTCTTT. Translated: CASSDYGAGGTEAFF.

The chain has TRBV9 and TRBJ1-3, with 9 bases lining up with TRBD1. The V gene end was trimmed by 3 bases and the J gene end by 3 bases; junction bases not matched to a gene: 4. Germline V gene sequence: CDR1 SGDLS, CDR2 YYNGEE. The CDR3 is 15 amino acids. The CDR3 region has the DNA TGTGCCAGCAGCGGCGGGACAGGGAATGGAAACACCATATATTTT. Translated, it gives CASSGGTGNGNTIYF.

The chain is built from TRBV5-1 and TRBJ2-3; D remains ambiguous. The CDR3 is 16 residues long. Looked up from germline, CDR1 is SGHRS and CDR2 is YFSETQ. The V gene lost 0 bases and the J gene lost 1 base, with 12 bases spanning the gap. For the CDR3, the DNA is TGCGCCAGCAGCTTGGGCGCCTCCGCGGGCACAGATACGCAGTATTTT. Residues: CASSLGASAGTDTQYF. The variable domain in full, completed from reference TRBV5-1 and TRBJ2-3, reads KAGVTQTPRYLIKTRGQQVTLSCSPISGHRSVSWYQQTPGQGLQFLFEYFSETQRNKGNFPGRFSGRQFSNSRSEMNVSTLELGDSALYLCASSLGASAGTDTQYFGPGTRLTVL.

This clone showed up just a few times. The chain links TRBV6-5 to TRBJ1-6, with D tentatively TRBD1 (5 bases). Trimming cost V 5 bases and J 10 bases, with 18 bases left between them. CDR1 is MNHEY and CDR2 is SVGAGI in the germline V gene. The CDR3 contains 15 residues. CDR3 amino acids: CASSRRPNGASPLHF. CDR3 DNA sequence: TGTGCCAGCAGTCGACGACCCAATGGGGCATCACCCCTCCACTTT.

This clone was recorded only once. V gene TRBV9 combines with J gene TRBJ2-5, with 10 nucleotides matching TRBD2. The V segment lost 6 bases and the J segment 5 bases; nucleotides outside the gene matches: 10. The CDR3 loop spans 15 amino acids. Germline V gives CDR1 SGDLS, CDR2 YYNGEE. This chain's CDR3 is CASKLSASGSETQYF. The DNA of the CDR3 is TGTGCCAGCAAGCTGTCCGCTAGCGGGAGTGAGACCCAGTACTTC.

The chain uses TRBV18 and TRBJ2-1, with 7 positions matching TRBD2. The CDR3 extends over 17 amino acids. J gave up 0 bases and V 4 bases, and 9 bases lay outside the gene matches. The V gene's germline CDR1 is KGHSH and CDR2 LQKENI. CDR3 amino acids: CASSLTLATSSYNEQFF. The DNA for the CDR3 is TGTGCCAGCTCACTGACACTAGCGACAAGCTCCTACAATGAGCAGTTCTTC.

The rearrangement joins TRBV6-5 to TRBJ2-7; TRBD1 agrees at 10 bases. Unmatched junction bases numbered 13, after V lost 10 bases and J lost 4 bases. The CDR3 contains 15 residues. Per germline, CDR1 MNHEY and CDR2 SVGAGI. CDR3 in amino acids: CATQRDRGRGYEQYF. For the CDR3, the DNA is TGTGCCACCCAGCGGGACAGGGGTCGAGGGTACGAGCAGTACTTC.

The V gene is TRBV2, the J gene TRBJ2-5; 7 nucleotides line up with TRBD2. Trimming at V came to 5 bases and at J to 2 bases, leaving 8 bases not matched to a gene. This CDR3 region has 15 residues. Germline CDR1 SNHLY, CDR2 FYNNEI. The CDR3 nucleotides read TGTGCCAGCAGTCCTGATGGGGGGGAGCAAGAGACCCAGTACTTC. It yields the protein CASSPDGGEQETQYF.

CDR3 in DNA: TGTGCCAGCAGTTTAGGGGACAGGGAGAATCAGCCCCAGCATTTT. It encodes CASSLGDRENQPQHF. The gene calls are TRBV28 and TRBJ1-5; 9 nucleotides line up with TRBD1. The CDR3 totals 15 residues. J lost 4 bases, V lost 2 bases, and 3 bases had no gene match. Germline V gene data show CDR1 as MDHEN and CDR2 as SYDVKM. Drawing the rest from reference TRBV28 and TRBJ1-5, the complete variable domain is DVKVTQSSRYLVKRTGEKVFLECVQDMDHENMFWYRQDPGLGLRLIYFSYDVKMKEKGDIPEGYSVSREKKERFSLILESASTNQTSMYLCASSLGDRENQPQHFGDGTRLSIL.

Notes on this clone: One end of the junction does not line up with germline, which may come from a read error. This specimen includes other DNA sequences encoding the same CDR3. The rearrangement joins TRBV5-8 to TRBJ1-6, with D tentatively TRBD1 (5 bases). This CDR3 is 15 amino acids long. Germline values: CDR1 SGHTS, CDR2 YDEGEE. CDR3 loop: CASSLQGYYNSPLHF. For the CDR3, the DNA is TGTGCCAGCAGCTTGCAGGGCTACTATAATTCCCCCCTCCACTTT.

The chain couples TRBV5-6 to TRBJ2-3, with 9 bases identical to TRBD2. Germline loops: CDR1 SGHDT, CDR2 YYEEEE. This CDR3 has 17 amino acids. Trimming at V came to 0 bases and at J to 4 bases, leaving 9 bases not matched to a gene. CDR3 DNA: TGTGCCAGCAGCTTGGCGACCCTCGGCGGGGGGGCAGATACGCAGTATTTT. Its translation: CASSLATLGGGADTQYF.

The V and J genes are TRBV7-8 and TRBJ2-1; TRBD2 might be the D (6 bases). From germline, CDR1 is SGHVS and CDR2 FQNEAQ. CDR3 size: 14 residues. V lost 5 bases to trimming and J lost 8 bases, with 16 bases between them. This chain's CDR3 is CASSLGSPSDEQFF. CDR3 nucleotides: TGTGCCAGCAGCCTCGGGAGTCCCTCAGATGAGCAGTTCTTC.

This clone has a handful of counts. The CDR3 loop reads CASGDRASYEQYF. Here the CDR3 DNA reads TGTGCCAGCGGGGACAGGGCCTCCTACGAGCAGTACTTC. This rearrangement joins TRBV6-1 to TRBJ2-7; 9 bases agree with TRBD1. J gave up 0 bases and V 8 bases, and 2 bases lay outside the gene matches. In germline, CDR1 is MNHNS, CDR2 SASEGT. CDR3 size: 13 residues.

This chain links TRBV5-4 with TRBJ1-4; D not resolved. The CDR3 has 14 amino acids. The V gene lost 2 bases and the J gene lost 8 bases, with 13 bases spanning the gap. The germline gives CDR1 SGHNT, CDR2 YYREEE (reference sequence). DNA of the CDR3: TGTGCCAGCAGCTTAGCCCAAGATCCGGAAAAACTGTTTTTT. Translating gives CASSLAQDPEKLFF.